This is a list of T cell receptor beta chains from one sample in a study of cytomegalovirus exposure and HLA in healthy donors. Libraries were prepared by immunoSEQ multiplex PCR; TCRdb keeps only in-frame clonotypes and omits some of them. Among 65,000 to 85,000 clones, 77% were seen once, and the ten largest hold roughly 3.2%. Source material: PBMCs. These receptors were obtained from a man aged 50-60 years in good health and CMV-seropositive. CDR3s leave out the opening cysteine and the closing phenylalanine or tryptophan. D genes are given only for firm matches.

NA,TRBV6-1,ASRATENTEAF
NA,TRBV9,ASSALVYTEAF
TRBD1,TRBV18,ASSLGTAVNTEAF
TRBD2,TRBV19,ASIRLAGEDTGELF
TRBD1,TRBV10-3,ATQGGGTGNQPQH
NA,TRBV29-1,SVEARGTEAF
TRBD1,TRBV13,ASSFGQGRDTQY
NA,TRBV4-1,ASSQETGTSYEQY
TRBD1,TRBV2,ASNGQGLSNQPQH
NA,TRBV10-2,ASSGVYEQY
NA,TRBV5-4,ASSSRSQGETQY
TRBD2,TRBV27,ASSLMGSGGFLTDTQY
NA,TRBV23-1,ASSQDRGTDTQY
TRBD1,TRBV4-1,ASSQDSGQAGEQF
TRBD2,TRBV5-1,ASSFGEAGAARREQY
TRBD1,TRBV28,ASRETGGLGEKLF
TRBD1,TRBV7-8,ASSLVVGTVYTGELF
TRBD2,TRBV6-5,ASRDNSGGHNEQF
TRBD2,TRBV6-6,AGWTSGKARDTQY
NA,TRBV9,ASSALAFNGNEQF
NA,TRBV9,ASSVARDTNTGELF
NA,TRBV11-3,ASSLVVGGFSNEQF
NA,TRBV5-1,ASSLGGGSYNEQF
TRBD2,TRBV9,ASSGGGLAGDEQY